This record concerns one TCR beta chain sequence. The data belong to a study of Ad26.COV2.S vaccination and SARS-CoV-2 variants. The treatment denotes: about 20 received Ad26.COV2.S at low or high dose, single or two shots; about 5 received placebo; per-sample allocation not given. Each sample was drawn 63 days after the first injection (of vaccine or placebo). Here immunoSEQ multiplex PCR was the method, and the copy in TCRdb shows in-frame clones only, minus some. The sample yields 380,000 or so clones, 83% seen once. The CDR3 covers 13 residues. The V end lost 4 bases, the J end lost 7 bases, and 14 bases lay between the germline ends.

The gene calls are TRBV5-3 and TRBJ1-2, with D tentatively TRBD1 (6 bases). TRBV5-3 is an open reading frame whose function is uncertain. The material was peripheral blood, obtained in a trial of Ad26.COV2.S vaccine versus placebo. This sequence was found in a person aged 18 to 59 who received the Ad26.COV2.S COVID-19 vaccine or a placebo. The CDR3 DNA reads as TGTGCCAGAAGCCCCATCTCCAGGGGTGGCTACACCTTC. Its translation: CARSPISRGGYTF.